Here is one T cell receptor beta chain with its context. Antigen unknown. The sample belongs to a study of cytomegalovirus exposure and HLA in healthy donors. Overall study context: Genotyping of roughly 400 donors showed that around 85% belonged to the Caucasian-associated ancestry cluster.

Regarding the study as a whole: Most sequenced TCRs were rare (though some public TCRs occurred in many donors). TCR beta chain V- and J-gene trimming was linked, in a later analysis, to a missense variant in DCLRE1C.

The PCR used 60 Vbeta and 13 Jbeta primers. This table comes from immunoSEQ multiplex PCR, and its TCRdb copy is limited to in-frame clones, with some not included. Here the sample spans 65,000 to 90,000 clones, 79% being singletons. The ends lost 7 bases at V and 4 bases at J; junction bases unmatched: 6. Germline CDR1 is SQVTM and CDR2 is ANQGSEA. The CDR3 has 14 amino acids. The origin of this receptor is a young man in good health and CMV-seronegative. The chain recombines TRBV29-1 with TRBJ2-1; 11 bases match TRBD2. Sequenced sample: PBMCs. CDR3 protein: CSARTSGPYNEQFF. DNA for the CDR3: TGCAGCGCCCGGACTAGCGGGCCATACAATGAGCAGTTCTTC.